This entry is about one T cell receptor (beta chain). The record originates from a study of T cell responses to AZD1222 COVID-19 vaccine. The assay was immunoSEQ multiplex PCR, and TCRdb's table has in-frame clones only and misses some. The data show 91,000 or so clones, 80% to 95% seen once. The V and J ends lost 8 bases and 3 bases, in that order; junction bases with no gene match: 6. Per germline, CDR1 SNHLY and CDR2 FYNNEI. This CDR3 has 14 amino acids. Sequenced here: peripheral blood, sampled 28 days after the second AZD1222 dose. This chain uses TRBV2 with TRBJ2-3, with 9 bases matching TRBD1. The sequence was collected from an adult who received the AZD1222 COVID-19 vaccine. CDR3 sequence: CASSTGGRTDTQYF. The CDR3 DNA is TGTGCCAGCTCGACAGGGGGACGGACAGATACGCAGTATTTT.